The 20 T cell receptor beta chains reported below all come from one sample, sequenced in a study of cytomegalovirus exposure and HLA in healthy donors. In the PCR, 60 Vbeta and 13 Jbeta primers were used. Profiling relied on immunoSEQ multiplex PCR, and the TCRdb table lists in-frame clones only, not all of them. The data show around 130,000 clones, over 70% seen once. Specimen: PBMCs. Receptor source: a man aged 25-40 years in good health and CMV-seronegative.

This chain links TRBV5-4 with TRBJ1-1; D uncertain. Germline values: CDR1 SGHNT, CDR2 YYREEE (reference sequence). CDR3 length equals 15 residues. The germline V and J ends were trimmed by 4 bases and 8 bases, with 21 bases remaining between them. This chain's CDR3 is CASSTQAGLLREAFF. The CDR3 nucleotides are TGTGCCAGCAGCACCCAGGCGGGTCTGCTTAGGGAAGCTTTCTTT.

Of note for this clone: In this CDR3 the conserved last residue, phenylalanine or tryptophan, is missing, so a read error is likely. This chain links TRBV6-5 with TRBJ1-1, with D possibly being TRBD1 (5 bases). V lost 6 bases and J 8 bases, leaving 10 bases between the germline ends. This CDR3 region has 11 residues. Per the germline V gene, CDR1 is MNHEY and CDR2 is SVGAGI. The CDR3 nucleotides are TGTGCCAGCAGACACAACAGGGAAGCTTTCGTT. This translates into CASRHNREAFV.

This chain links TRBV6-6 with TRBJ1-4, with D perhaps TRBD1 (5 bases). The CDR3 consists of 14 residues. Per the germline V gene, CDR1 is MNHNY and CDR2 is SVGAGI (reference sequence). With 5 bases removed from V and 5 bases from J, the gap between germline ends came to 12 bases. CDR3 DNA: TGTGCCAGCAGTGGGGGACTGATGAATGAAAAACTGTTTTTT. It translates to CASSGGLMNEKLFF.

In this sample, this clone turned up once. V is TRBV7-3 and J is TRBJ1-2; a possible D gene is TRBD1 (5 bases). Germline loops: CDR1 SGHTA, CDR2 FQGTGA. CDR3 length equals 13 residues. V lost 5 bases to trimming and J lost 4 bases, with 11 bases between them. CDR3 sequence reads: CASSPQGGYGYTF. Written as DNA, the CDR3 is TGTGCCAGCAGCCCCCAGGGAGGCTATGGCTACACCTTC.

V is TRBV28 and J is TRBJ2-3, with 7 bases matching TRBD2. The germline CDR1 and CDR2 sequences are MDHEN and SYDVKM. This CDR3 region has 12 residues. V was clipped by 9 bases and J by 3 bases; unmatched bases: 3. CDR3 in amino acids: CASGGGTDTQYF. CDR3 nucleotide sequence: TGTGCCAGTGGGGGGGGGACAGATACGCAGTATTTT.

The chain carries TRBV28 and TRBJ1-1, with TRBD1 matching over 10 bases. Germline V CDR1 and CDR2: MDHEN, SYDVKM. The CDR3 consists of 14 residues. The V segment lost 5 bases and the J segment 5 bases; nucleotides outside the gene matches: 5. The CDR3 nucleotides are TGTGCCAGCAGTGCGGGACAGGGGTGGACTGAAGCTTTCTTT. Residues: CASSAGQGWTEAFF. Using reference TRBV28 and TRBJ1-1 for the parts outside the CDR3, the full variable domain is DVKVTQSSRYLVKRTGEKVFLECVQDMDHENMFWYRQDPGLGLRLIYFSYDVKMKEKGDIPEGYSVSREKKERFSLILESASTNQTSMYLCASSAGQGWTEAFFGQGTRLTVV.

This clone was seen a single time. The chain recombines TRBV5-1 with TRBJ2-4; D may be TRBD2 (6 bases). V lost 0 bases and J lost 0, with 10 bases in between. Germline-derived CDR1 and CDR2 are SGHRS and YFSETQ. The CDR3 is 16 residues long. CDR3 protein: CASSLGWGLAKNIQYF. The CDR3 DNA follows: TGCGCCAGCAGCTTGGGATGGGGACTAGCCAAAAACATTCAGTACTTC.

This clone was seen a single time. The rearrangement links TRBV4-3 to TRBJ2-2, with D hard to call. The germline CDR1 and CDR2 sequences are LGHNA and YSLEER. The CDR3 runs to 15 residues. With 1 base removed from V and 9 bases from J, the gap between germline ends came to 15 bases. CDR3 residues: CASSQGRTPLRELFF. CDR3 DNA: TGCGCCAGCAGCCAAGGAAGAACGCCACTAAGGGAGCTGTTTTTT.

V gene TRBV5-1 combines with J gene TRBJ1-1, with D tentatively TRBD1 (5 bases). Germline V lookup: CDR1 SGHRS, CDR2 YFSETQ. The CDR3 is 15 amino acids. Trimming removed 2 bases at V and 6 bases at J, with 17 bases between. The CDR3 protein is CASSLDPQGYPEAFF. DNA for the CDR3: TGCGCCAGCAGCTTAGACCCTCAGGGTTATCCTGAAGCTTTCTTT. Filled out from reference TRBV5-1 and TRBJ1-1, the complete variable domain reads KAGVTQTPRYLIKTRGQQVTLSCSPISGHRSVSWYQQTPGQGLQFLFEYFSETQRNKGNFPGRFSGRQFSNSRSEMNVSTLELGDSALYLCASSLDPQGYPEAFFGQGTRLTVV.

The chain links TRBV30 to TRBJ2-5; no reliable D call. V was clipped by 4 bases and J by 5 bases, with 11 bases between them. Germline CDR1 is GTSNPN and CDR2 is SVGIG (reference sequence). The CDR3 is 12 amino acids. CDR3 in amino acids: CAWTSVSETQYF. Here the CDR3 DNA reads TGTGCCTGGACCTCTGTCTCGGAGACCCAGTACTTC.

The genes are TRBV4-3 and TRBJ1-4, with no clear D. The CDR3 covers 12 residues. Germline CDR1 and CDR2: LGHNA and YSLEER. V was cut by 1 base and J by 11 bases, with 8 bases left in between. CDR3 coding DNA: TGCGCCAGCAGCCAAGGTGGCGGGAAACTGTTTTTT. It yields the protein CASSQGGGKLFF.

In regard to this clone: Since no conserved phenylalanine or tryptophan closes the CDR3, a read error is the likely cause. The rearrangement uses TRBV30 and TRBJ1-6; TRBD1 aligns across 8 bases. J lost 8 bases, V lost 5 bases, and 5 bases had no gene match. Germline lookup yields CDR1 GTSNPN and CDR2 SVGIG (reference sequence). The CDR3 consists of 13 residues. The CDR3 DNA reads TGTGCCTGGTCAGGACAGGGAGATTCACCCCTCCACGTT. It codes for CAWSGQGDSPLHV.

This clone was observed a few times. This sequence joins TRBV6-5 and TRBJ2-7, with D perhaps matching TRBD2 (6 bases). The germline V gene has CDR1 MNHEY and CDR2 SVGAGI. This CDR3 spans 15 amino acids. V shed 0 bases and J shed 5 bases, with 14 bases lying between them. The CDR3 region has the DNA TGTGCCAGCAGTTACTCAACTAGCTACGGAAACGAGCAGTACTTC. Translation gives CASSYSTSYGNEQYF.

This clone was seen just once. This chain connects TRBV6-6 to TRBJ2-7, with a possible D match to TRBD1 (6 bases). The germline V gene encodes CDR1 MNHNY and CDR2 SVGAGI (reference sequence). With 7 bases removed from V and 6 bases from J, the gap between germline ends came to 16 bases. The CDR3 is made up of 13 amino acids. CDR3 DNA: TGTGCCAGCACCCCCGGGACAAGGTTCGAGCAGTACTTC. Translation gives CASTPGTRFEQYF.

V and J are TRBV4-1 and TRBJ2-3, with 8 bases fitting TRBD1. This CDR3 is 17 amino acids long. Trimming removed 5 bases from V and 0 bases from J; junction bases left unmatched: 10. Per germline, CDR1 MGHRA and CDR2 YSYEKL. The CDR3 region has the DNA TGCGCCAGCAGCTACACGGACGGGACAGGTAGCACAGATACGCAGTATTTT. Amino acid sequence: CASSYTDGTGSTDTQYF.

The gene calls are TRBV6-5 and TRBJ2-7, with a weak D call TRBD1 (6 bases). The length of the CDR3 is 16 residues. V lost 2 bases to trimming and J lost 3 bases, with 17 bases between them. Germline CDR1 is MNHEY and CDR2 is SVGAGI. CDR3 sequence reads: CASSYGDRMTFYEQYF. The CDR3 nucleotides read TGTGCCAGCAGTTACGGCGACAGGATGACTTTCTACGAGCAGTACTTC.

The genes are TRBV18 and TRBJ2-7; the D gene is possibly TRBD1 (6 bases). This CDR3 is built from 14 residues. The V end was cut by 2 bases, the J end by 5 bases, with 13 bases between. The V gene's germline CDR1 is KGHSH and CDR2 LQKENI. Here the CDR3 reads CASSPGQLWDEQYF. CDR3 bases: TGTGCCAGCTCACCAGGACAGTTATGGGACGAGCAGTACTTC.

In this sample, this clone turned up a few times. The chain has TRBV9 and TRBJ2-2; 11 bases are a match to TRBD2. Trimming removed 6 bases from V and 4 bases from J; junction bases left unmatched: 8. CDR1 and CDR2 from the germline V gene are SGDLS and YYNGEE. This CDR3 contains 16 residues. CDR3: CASTLSGGAGTGELFF. In DNA form, the CDR3 reads TGTGCCAGCACCCTTAGCGGGGGGGCCGGCACCGGGGAGCTGTTTTTT.

This rearrangement joins TRBV28 to TRBJ2-3, with a weak D call TRBD2 (6 bases). This CDR3 region has 14 residues. V lost 3 bases to trimming and J lost 2 bases, with 9 bases between them. The V gene's germline CDR1 is MDHEN and CDR2 SYDVKM. Here the CDR3 reads CASSFSGYTDTQYF. CDR3 DNA: TGTGCCAGCAGTTTTAGCGGATACACAGATACGCAGTATTTT.

The gene calls are TRBV9 and TRBJ2-3, with 8 bases lining up with TRBD2. Germline-derived CDR1 and CDR2 are SGDLS and YYNGEE. The V and J ends lost 4 bases and 3 bases, in that order; junction bases with no gene match: 10. This CDR3 has 16 residues. CDR3 bases: TGTGCCAGCAGCATCACGGGGGGGCTTGTGACAGATACGCAGTATTTT. Protein sequence: CASSITGGLVTDTQYF. Drawing the rest from reference TRBV9 and TRBJ2-3, the complete variable domain is DSGVTQTPKHLITATGQRVTLRCSPRSGDLSVYWYQQSLDQGLQFLIQYYNGEERAKGNILERFSAQQFPDLHSELNLSSLELGDSALYFCASSITGGLVTDTQYFGPGTRLTVL.